Presented here are 22 T cell receptor beta chains from one specimen sequenced in a study of immune heterogeneity within non-small cell lung tumors. Template came from bulk tumor genomic DNA, at approximately 600 ng per sample. Surgical sampling yielded several biopsies per primary tumor (spaced far apart). It was patients with untreated, newly diagnosed non-small cell lung cancer who underwent curative surgery. For the TCR beta CDR3, multiplex PCR with 32 V and 13 J primers performed the amplification. A single record per CDR3 protein comes from TCRdb applying MiXCR to the multiplex PCR reads. This sample yields some 6,000 distinct CDR3 sequences, of which around 20% are seen a single time; about 4% belongs to the top ten. The sequenced sample consisted of lung tumor tissue. Receptors originate from a man in his forties or fifties with non-small cell lung cancer.

On this clonotype: This sequence may be a read error, since a much larger clone differs from it by one base. This is likely a read error, given that the CDR3 carries no conserved phenylalanine or tryptophan at its end. The chain joins TRBV6-5 to TRBJ1-1; no reliable D call. This CDR3 region has 13 residues. From germline, CDR1 is MNHEY and CDR2 SVGAGI. V lost 0 bases, J lost 1 base, and 3 bases lay in between. Here the CDR3 DNA reads TGTGCCAGCAGTTACTCTCGGAACACTGAAGCTTTCTCT. Translated: CASSYSRNTEAFS.

The rearrangement uses TRBV19 and TRBJ1-5; 11 bases are a match to TRBD1. CDR1 LNHDA and CDR2 SQIVND come from the germline V gene (reference sequence). CDR3 length: 15 amino acids. Losses at the gene ends were 5 bases for V and 6 bases for J; bases not matched to a gene: 6. The CDR3 sequence: CASSLDRGLRQPQHF. The DNA of the CDR3 is TGTGCCAGTAGTTTGGACAGGGGGCTTCGTCAGCCCCAGCATTTT. Using reference TRBV19 and TRBJ1-5 for the parts outside the CDR3, the full variable domain is DGGITQSPKYLFRKEGQNVTLSCEQNLNHDAMYWYRQDPGQGLRLIYYSQIVNDFQKGDIAEGYSVSREKKESFPLTVTSAQKNPTAFYLCASSLDRGLRQPQHFGDGTRLSIL.

By sample share, this clonotype is medium-sized. The chain employs TRBV3-1 and TRBJ2-7, with D perhaps assigned TRBD1 or TRBD2 (6 bases each). The V end lost 1 base, the J end lost 2 bases, and 9 bases lay between the germline ends. The CDR3 covers 14 residues. Germline CDR1 LGHDT, CDR2 YNNKEL (reference sequence). The CDR3 DNA reads TGTGCCAGCAGCCAAGGGGGGGCAGCCTACGAGCAGTACTTC. Its translation is CASSQGGAAYEQYF.

Points on this clonotype: Possible read error: a much larger clone is one base away. The rearrangement links TRBV9 to TRBJ2-1; 12 bases fit TRBD2. This CDR3 is built from 18 residues. CDR1 and CDR2 from the germline V gene are SGDLS and YYNGEE. The chain's CDR3 is CASIVRDSPGLAGNEQFF. Written as DNA, the CDR3 is TGTGCCAGCATCGTACGGGATTCCCCGGGACTAGCGGGTAATGAGCAGTTCTTC.

This clonotype was recorded at least ten times. The chain joins TRBV7-8 to TRBJ2-3, with 10 nucleotides matching TRBD2. Trimming removed 0 bases from V and 2 bases from J; junction bases left unmatched: 14. The CDR3 spans 20 residues. Germline values: CDR1 SGHVS, CDR2 FQNEAQ. Here the CDR3 DNA reads TGTGCCAGCAGCTTAGCGCATCTTTTGACTAGCGGGTCTTCCACAGATACGCAGTATTTT. Translating it yields CASSLAHLLTSGSSTDTQYF.

The chain combines TRBV19 with TRBJ2-7; the D call may be TRBD1 or TRBD2 (5 bases each). Germline V gives CDR1 LNHDA, CDR2 SQIVND (reference sequence). Trimming took 9 bases from V and 3 from J, leaving 21 bases between them. CDR3 size: 15 residues. This chain's CDR3 is CASARDGGDYYEQYF. DNA for the CDR3: TGTGCCAGCGCTCGGGACGGCGGCGATTACTACGAGCAGTACTTC.

Concerning this clonotype itself: At one end the junction does not follow the germline gene, possibly because of a read error. V gene TRBV4-1 combines with J gene TRBJ2-1; 7 bases are shared with TRBD2. This CDR3 contains 18 residues. Germline V gene sequence: CDR1 MGHRA, CDR2 YSYEKL. The CDR3, as DNA: TGCGCCAGCATCCAAGATGCCGCGGGCGGGGGACTATACAATGAGCAGTTCTTC. Translated: CASIQDAAGGGLYNEQFF.

The chain employs TRBV6-1 and TRBJ1-6, with D hard to call. This CDR3 is built from 14 residues. CDR1 MNHNS and CDR2 SASEGT come from the germline V gene. Trimming removed 2 bases at V and 7 bases at J, with 9 bases between. The CDR3: CASSERTENSPLHF. The DNA for the CDR3 is TGTGCCAGCAGTGAAAGAACAGAGAATTCACCCCTCCACTTT.

Comments on this clonotype: Germline and junction disagree at one end, which may indicate a read error. The genes are TRBV6-1 and TRBJ2-5; D remains unclear. The CDR3 spans 14 residues. Germline CDR1 MNHNS, CDR2 SASEGT. CDR3 coding DNA: TGTTCCAGCAGTGAAGACCTATTCCCGGAGACCCAGTACTTC. This codes for CSSSEDLFPETQYF.

The CDR3 DNA follows: TGTGCCTGGATTGTAGGACAGTCTTCAGACAATACCTACGAGCAGTACTTC. This gives the protein CAWIVGQSSDNTYEQYF. The gene calls are TRBV30 and TRBJ2-7; D may be TRBD1 (6 bases). From germline, CDR1 is GTSNPN and CDR2 SVGIG (reference sequence). The CDR3 has 17 residues. Trimming shortened V by 4 bases and J by 2 bases, and 24 bases separated the two germline ends.

By proportion, this clonotype is medium-sized. J is TRBJ2-3 and V is TRBV11-2, with TRBD2 identical over 16 bases. V lost 7 bases and J lost 5; bases outside the gene matches: 9. Germline CDR1 reads SGHAT; CDR2 reads FQNNGV. There are 17 residues in the CDR3. The DNA of the CDR3 is TGTGCCAGCACCGGGACTAGCGGGAGGGCCTGGGGAGATACGCAGTATTTT. Residues: CASTGTSGRAWGDTQYF.

Concerning this clonotype itself: This may arise from a read error, as a much more abundant clone is one base away. V and J are TRBV7-3 and TRBJ1-6, with no clear D. This CDR3 spans 12 amino acids. V shed 4 bases and J shed 8 bases, with 6 bases lying between them. Germline values: CDR1 SGHTA, CDR2 FQGTGA. As DNA, the CDR3 is TGTGCCAGCAGCTCGTGTGATTCACCCCTCCACTTT. It codes for CASSSCDSPLHF. Full variable domain (missing parts from reference TRBV7-3 and TRBJ1-6): GAGVSQTPSNKVTEKGKYVELRCDPISGHTALYWYRQSLGQGPEFLIYFQGTGAADDSGLPNDRFFAVRPEGSVSTLKIQRTERGDSAVYLCASSSCDSPLHFGNGTRLTVT.

About this clonotype itself: This may be a read error: a much more frequent sequence differs by one nucleotide. CDR3 region: CRVAAGDYGYTF. The CDR3 nucleotides read TGCAGAGTTGCGGCAGGGGACTATGGCTACACCTTC. This sequence joins TRBV29-1 and TRBJ1-2, with D perhaps TRBD1 (6 bases). The CDR3 extends over 12 amino acids. Germline V gene sequence: CDR1 SQVTM, CDR2 ANQGSEA.

As for this clonotype: The junction shows a germline mismatch at one end, possibly a read error. The V call is TRBV6-1, the J call TRBJ1-1; D gene uncertain. The germline V gene has CDR1 MNHNS and CDR2 SASEGT. The CDR3 has 15 residues. The CDR3 is CASSALPQGYTEAFF. CDR3 DNA: TGTGCCAGCAGTGCCCTCCCCCAAGGCTACACCGAAGCTTTCTTT.

The V gene is TRBV7-6, the J gene TRBJ2-5; perhaps TRBD1 as D (6 bases). This CDR3 has 15 amino acids. The V gene's germline CDR1 is SGHVS and CDR2 FNYEAQ. With 1 base removed from V and 6 bases from J, the gap between germline ends came to 15 bases. The CDR3 nucleotides are TGTGCCAGCAGCTTAGATCCCGCAGGGGCGAAGACCCAGTACTTC. Translating gives CASSLDPAGAKTQYF.

This clonotype is medium-sized. The chain joins TRBV7-2 to TRBJ1-4; D not certain. The CDR3 is made up of 13 amino acids. Trimming took off 1 base at V and 8 bases at J, with 8 bases between the two ends. Germline V gene lookup returns CDR1 SGHTA and CDR2 FQGNSA. In nucleotides, the CDR3 is TGTGCCAGCAGCTTAGGGGTTGAAGAAAAACTGTTTTTT. This encodes CASSLGVEEKLFF. The entire variable domain, with the rest obtained from reference TRBV7-2 and TRBJ1-4, is as follows: GAGVSQSPSNKVTEKGKDVELRCDPISGHTALYWYRQSLGQGLEFLIYFQGNSAPDKSGLPSDRFSAERTGGSVSTLTIQRTQQEDSAVYLCASSLGVEEKLFFGSGTQLSVL.

By share, this clonotype counts as medium-sized. The rearrangement links TRBV28 to TRBJ2-7; TRBD2 matches at 12 bases. Per germline, CDR1 MDHEN and CDR2 SYDVKM. Trimming cost V 3 bases and J 3 bases; bases outside gene matches: 12. The CDR3 is 18 amino acids. CDR3 in DNA: TGTGCCAGCAGTTTTGTCTTCTCACTAGCGGGGGGCCACTACGAGCAGTACTTC. This encodes CASSFVFSLAGGHYEQYF. Combining the CDR3 with reference TRBV28 and TRBJ2-7 gives the whole variable domain DVKVTQSSRYLVKRTGEKVFLECVQDMDHENMFWYRQDPGLGLRLIYFSYDVKMKEKGDIPEGYSVSREKKERFSLILESASTNQTSMYLCASSFVFSLAGGHYEQYFGPGTRLTVT.

By sample share, this clonotype is medium-sized. The CDR3 loop reads CSATSMFDEQYF. CDR3 sequence (DNA): TGCAGTGCGACAAGCATGTTCGACGAGCAGTACTTC. The chain couples TRBV20-1 to TRBJ2-7; D unclear. The CDR3 extends over 12 amino acids. Germline CDR1 is DFQATT and CDR2 is SNEGSKA (reference sequence). The V end lost 6 bases, the J end lost 5 bases, and 14 bases lay between the germline ends.

On this clonotype itself: This may arise from a read error, as a much more abundant clone is one base away. The rearrangement links TRBV11-3 to TRBJ2-2; D ambiguous. The CDR3 is 14 residues long. Germline V lookup: CDR1 SGHNT, CDR2 YENEEA. CDR3 nucleotide sequence: TGTGCCAGCATCTTAGGATCGTACACCGGGGAGCTGTTTTTT. The encoded protein is CASILGSYTGELFF.

The table lists this clonotype with many counts. V usage is TRBV20-1 and J usage is TRBJ2-5, with D unresolved. Germline loops: CDR1 DFQATT, CDR2 SNEGSKA (reference sequence). Trimming pared 3 bases from V and 4 bases from J, leaving 12 bases between. CDR3 size: 13 residues. This chain's CDR3 is CSARGLSRETQYF. The CDR3 DNA reads TGCAGTGCTAGGGGCCTCTCAAGAGAGACCCAGTACTTC.

The genes are TRBV9 and TRBJ2-3; the match to TRBD2 covers 7 bases. Trimming took 1 base from V and 6 from J; bases not matched to a gene: 11. The CDR3 has 16 residues. CDR1 SGDLS and CDR2 YYNGEE come from the germline V gene. The DNA for the CDR3 is TGTGCCAGCAGCGTAATGCTAGCGGAGACGTCGGATACGCAGTATTTT. It is translated as CASSVMLAETSDTQYF.

A word on this clonotype: This clone may be a read error of a much larger clone one base away. A read error is likely, as this CDR3 ends without the conserved phenylalanine or tryptophan. The rearrangement links TRBV7-2 to TRBJ2-1, with TRBD2 identical over 9 bases. CDR3 size: 16 residues. In germline, CDR1 is SGHTA, CDR2 FQGNSA. The J segment lost 8 bases and the V segment lost 7 bases, leaving 15 bases of the junction unmatched. Written as DNA, the CDR3 is TGTGCCAGCACCGGCGGGAGCGCGGGAGGGGCGGATGAGCAGTTCCTC. It encodes CASTGGSAGGADEQFL.